Included here is one T cell receptor beta chain sequence, with context. The entry originates in a study of identical twins. The V and J ends lost 1 base and 4 bases respectively, with 8 bases between them. The CDR3 loop spans 13 amino acids. Germline V gene sequence: CDR1 SGDLS, CDR2 YYNGEE. TCRdb ran MiXCR on the 5' RACE reads and lists one entry per CDR3 protein. The table lists about 480,000 distinct CDR3 sequences, around 14% of them singletons, with about 0.53% in the top ten. The same data also contributed to another study, on yellow fever vaccine responses in identical twins.

The chain has TRBV9 and TRBJ2-5, with D unclear. The specimen sequenced was CD4+ T cells sorted from blood. The clonotype originates from a woman aged 18-29 years in good health. The CDR3 region is CASSVLSGETQYF. Here the CDR3 DNA reads TGTGCCAGCAGCGTACTCTCGGGAGAGACCCAGTACTTC.